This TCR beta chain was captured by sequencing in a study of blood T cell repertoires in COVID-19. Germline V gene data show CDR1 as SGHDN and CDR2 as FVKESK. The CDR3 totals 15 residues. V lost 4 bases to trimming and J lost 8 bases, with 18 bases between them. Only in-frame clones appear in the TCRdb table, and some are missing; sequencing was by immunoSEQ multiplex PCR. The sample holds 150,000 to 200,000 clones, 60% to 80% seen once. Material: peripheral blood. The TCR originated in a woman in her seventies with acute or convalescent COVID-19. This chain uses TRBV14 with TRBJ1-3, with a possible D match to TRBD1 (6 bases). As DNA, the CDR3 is TGTGCCAGCAGCCCGCAACAGGGACGTGCGGACACCATATATTTT. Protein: CASSPQQGRADTIYF.